Listed below are T cell receptor beta chains from one sample, sequenced in a study of T cells in Graves' hyperthyroidism and ophthalmopathy. TCRdb fed the multiplex PCR reads into MiXCR, producing one record per CDR3 protein. In the table there are hundreds of thousands of distinct CDR3 sequences, around 13% of which are singletons. The sample taken for sequencing was blood. These receptors all come from a woman aged 50 to 60 with Graves' ophthalmopathy. CDR3s include the opening cysteine and the closing phenylalanine or tryptophan. Each record gives: D gene, clone size, J gene, V gene, CDR3 protein, CDR3 DNA. D genes are given only for firm matches. Expanded clones get a size class; other rows say once, few or many, or leave the size out.

>.|many|TRBJ1-6|TRBV11-1
CASSLPGTINSPLHF
TGTGCCAGCAGCTTACCCGGGACAATAAATTCACCCCTCCACTTT
>.|many|TRBJ1-1|TRBV28
CASSLSGITEAFF
TGTGCCAGCAGTTTGTCTGGTATCACTGAAGCTTTCTTT
>TRBD2|many|TRBJ2-3|TRBV9
CASSPLPLAGVGDTQYF
TGTGCCAGCAGCCCGTTACCACTAGCGGGAGTGGGAGATACGCAGTATTTT
>TRBD2|.|TRBJ2-2|TRBV5-1
CASSRLAGVHTGELFF
TGCGCCAGCAGCAGACTCGCGGGAGTTCACACCGGGGAGCTGTTTTTT
>.|many|TRBJ1-1|TRBV18
CASSPRAGENTEAFF
TGTGCCAGCTCACCACGAGCCGGGGAGAACACTGAAGCTTTCTTT
>.|many|TRBJ2-7|TRBV2
CASSEGGQRTDEQYF
TGTGCCAGCAGTGAAGGAGGACAGCGTACTGACGAGCAGTACTTC
>TRBD2|many|TRBJ2-3|TRBV7-2
CASSSRTSGGADTQYF
TGTGCCAGCAGCTCGCGGACTAGCGGTGGCGCAGATACGCAGTATTTT
>.|many|TRBJ2-1|TRBV7-9
CASSLGRGEQFF
TGTGCCAGCAGCTTAGGGCGGGGAGAGCAGTTCTTC
>TRBD2|many|TRBJ2-3|TRBV20-1
CSARVSSGSVKSTQYF
TGCAGTGCTAGAGTTTCTAGCGGTAGCGTCAAATCTACGCAGTATTTT
>.|many|TRBJ2-5|TRBV24-1
CATQRGPRGETQYF
TGTGCCACTCAAAGGGGACCCCGTGGTGAGACCCAGTACTTC
>TRBD1|few|TRBJ2-2|TRBV20-1
CSARPRQGWTGELFF
TGCAGTGCTAGACCCAGACAGGGGTGGACCGGGGAGCTGTTTTTT
>TRBD2|many|TRBJ2-1|TRBV11-2
CASSWGTSGSSYNEQFF
TGTGCCAGCAGCTGGGGGACTAGCGGCAGCTCCTACAATGAGCAGTTCTTC
>TRBD2|many|TRBJ2-7|TRBV6-1
CASSEGISGSYEQYF
TGTGCCAGCAGTGAAGGGATTAGCGGGAGTTACGAGCAGTACTTC
>.|.|TRBJ2-1|TRBV15
CATSRERGYNEQFF
TGTGCCACCAGCAGAGAGCGTGGATACAATGAGCAGTTCTTC
>TRBD1|few|TRBJ1-5|TRBV24-1
CATSDSGQGIDNQPQHF
TGTGCCACCAGTGATTCGGGACAGGGGATTGACAATCAGCCCCAGCATTTT
>.|.|TRBJ2-2|TRBV7-2
CASSLAASSTGELFF
TGTGCCAGCAGCTTAGCAGCAAGTAGTACCGGGGAGCTGTTTTTT
>TRBD2|few|TRBJ2-7|TRBV20-1
CSARLAASSYEQYF
TGCAGTGCAAGACTAGCGGCAAGCTCCTACGAGCAGTACTTC
>TRBD1|many|TRBJ1-1|TRBV6-2/TRBV6-3
CASNNRDRATEAFF
TGTGCCAGCAACAACCGGGACAGGGCTACTGAAGCTTTCTTT
>TRBD2|.|TRBJ2-1|TRBV20-1
CSAREGSGMSSYNEQFF
TGCAGTGCTAGAGAAGGTAGCGGGATGAGCTCCTACAATGAGCAGTTCTTC
>.|.|TRBJ2-7|TRBV10-3
CAISEDQGLARQYF
TGTGCCATCAGTGAAGACCAGGGGCTAGCGCGGCAGTACTTC
>.|many|TRBJ1-2|TRBV12-3/TRBV12-4
CASSSDSDPYGYTF
TGTGCCAGCAGTTCCGACAGTGACCCCTATGGCTACACCTTC
>.|few|TRBJ2-3|TRBV29-1
CSAGLGSSADTQYF
TGCAGCGCCGGGCTGGGAAGTTCGGCAGATACGCAGTATTTT
>.|many|TRBJ2-7|TRBV27
CASSLRHSYEQYF
TGTGCCAGCAGTCTCAGACATTCCTACGAGCAGTACTTC
>TRBD2|many|TRBJ2-1|TRBV6-2/TRBV6-3
CASTPHLTSGRVNEQFF
TGTGCCAGCACCCCACACTTAACTAGCGGGAGGGTGAATGAGCAGTTCTTC
>.|many|TRBJ2-1|TRBV7-3
CASSVERSGSYNEQFF
TGTGCCAGCAGCGTTGAGCGGAGTGGCTCCTACAATGAGCAGTTCTTC
>.|many|TRBJ2-1|TRBV12-3/TRBV12-4
CASSTLAWSDRFYEQFF
TGTGCCAGCAGTACTCTAGCCTGGAGTGATAGGTTCTATGAGCAGTTCTTC
>.|.|TRBJ2-4|TRBV5-5
CASITFMGSSKNIQYF
TGTGCCAGCATCACCTTCATGGGGTCCTCCAAAAACATTCAGTACTTC
>.|few|TRBJ2-1|TRBV28
CASSLSLLDNEQFF
TGTGCCAGCAGCCTTAGCCTCTTAGACAATGAGCAGTTCTTC
>.|many|TRBJ2-1|TRBV4-3
CASSSRAGIGGNEQFF
TGCGCCAGCAGCTCTAGGGCAGGGATCGGTGGCAATGAGCAGTTCTTC
>TRBD1|.|TRBJ1-6|TRBV14
CASTGTGFSPLHF
TGTGCCAGCACCGGGACAGGGTTTTCACCCCTCCACTTT